This is a list of T cell receptor beta chains from one sample in a study of identical twins. TCRdb fed the 5' RACE reads into MiXCR, producing one record per CDR3 protein. The sample includes about 1.7 million distinct CDR3 sequences, less than 40% of them seen just once. The sample comprised cord blood. The source is a newborn girl in good health. Each CDR3 is given with its conserved first and last residue. Each record gives: CDR3 protein, CDR3 DNA, J gene, V gene, clone size, D gene. A D gene is named only where the DNA matches it firmly. Clone sizes are given selectively: once, few, many, or a class where the clone is expanded.

CASSYKWQGRSNEQFF TGTGCCAGCAGTTACAAGTGGCAGGGTAGGAGCAATGAGCAGTTCTTC TRBJ2-1 TRBV6-6 many -
CASGQSRGLQRSYGYTF TGTGCTAGTGGACAATCCCGGGGGCTTCAAAGGTCCTATGGCTACACCTTC TRBJ1-2 TRBV12-5 few -
CASNTRDRGERQAFF TGTGCCAGCAACACCCGGGACAGGGGAGAGAGACAGGCTTTCTTT TRBJ1-1 TRBV5-6 - TRBD1
CASSPDRSDTDTQYF TGCGCCAGCAGCCCCGACAGGTCCGACACAGATACGCAGTATTTT TRBJ2-3 TRBV5-1 many -
CSLETGKYNEQYF TGCAGCCTGGAGACAGGGAAGTACAATGAGCAGTACTTC TRBJ2-7 TRBV29-1 - TRBD1
CAWSVSSGEQYF TGTGCCTGGAGTGTAAGTTCCGGGGAGCAGTACTTC TRBJ2-7 TRBV30 - -
CASSQGGSSNEQFF TGTGCCAGCAGCCAAGGAGGGAGCTCGAATGAGCAGTTCTTC TRBJ2-1 TRBV14 few -
CASSSLGRRETQYF TGTGCCAGCAGCTCACTTGGGCGGAGGGAGACCCAGTACTTC TRBJ2-5 TRBV13 - -
CATSDSWTRTDTQYF TGTGCCACCAGTGATTCTTGGACTCGCACAGATACGCAGTATTTT TRBJ2-3 TRBV24-1 few -
CASSQEGEQYF TGTGCCAGCAGCCAAGAGGGCGAGCAGTACTTC TRBJ2-7 TRBV4-1 many -
CSASGLAGRSTDGQNF TGCAGTGCTAGTGGACTAGCGGGGCGAAGCACAGATGGGCAGAATTTT TRBJ2-3 TRBV20-1 - TRBD2
CASSLASPPRGTDTQYF TGTGCCAGCAGCTTAGCCTCCCCACCGAGGGGCACAGATACGCAGTATTTT TRBJ2-3 TRBV7-2 - -
CASSVGAAGKGNEQFF TGTGCCAGCAGTGTAGGTGCAGCGGGGAAAGGCAATGAGCAGTTCTTC TRBJ2-1 TRBV6-1 - TRBD2
CASSDDRGGTDTQYF TGTGCCAGCAGTGATGACAGGGGGGGCACAGATACGCAGTATTTT TRBJ2-3 TRBV2 - TRBD1
CASSLTRQNHNEQFF TGTGCCAGCAGTTTAACCCGACAGAACCACAATGAGCAGTTCTTC TRBJ2-1 TRBV12-3/TRBV12-4 few -
CASRDTLGTQYF TGTGCCAGCAGGGATACCCTGGGTACGCAGTATTTT TRBJ2-3 TRBV6-2/TRBV6-3 - -
CSVQRQGFGYGYTF TGCAGCGTCCAAAGACAGGGATTTGGCTATGGCTACACCTTC TRBJ1-2 TRBV29-1 many TRBD1
CASSFSGGFYTQYF TGTGCCAGCAGCTTTAGCGGGGGGTTTTATACGCAGTATTTT TRBJ2-3 TRBV7-2 few TRBD2